Sequencing of this TCR beta chain was carried out in a study of response to subunit inactivated influenza vaccine. This clonotype was detected a few times. The target antigen is unknown. Germline and junction disagree at one end, which may indicate a read error. TCRdb fed the RT-PCR reads into MiXCR, producing one record per CDR3 protein. The sample shows about 700,000 distinct CDR3 sequences, approximately 15% of them seen only once. Germline V lookup: CDR1 SEHNR, CDR2 FQNEAQ (reference sequence). CDR3 length equals 13 residues. Overall study results and limits: There was a suggestion from the authors that each seasonal influenza vaccination recruits few new T cells.

This sequence was found in a man over 45 who received an inactivated influenza vaccine. Sequenced here: PBMCs from blood, sampled around 15 days before vaccination. The rearrangement links TRBV7-9 to TRBJ2-3, with 9 bases aligning to TRBD1. DNA of the CDR3: TGTGCCAGCAGTTCCTCACTCCGGGACAGGGTTGATTTT. This gives the protein CASSSSLRDRVDF.